What follows are 32 T cell receptor beta chains derived from one specimen sequenced in a study of human T cells and chemical hapten exposure. As to time point: healthy volunteer bleed at 6 weeks. The authors' total RNA extraction used unfractionated whole blood. TCRdb reanalysed the RACE reads using MiXCR and keeps one entry per CDR3 protein. The sample has about 79,000 distinct CDR3 sequences, around 8.7% seen once. Sequenced sample: whole blood. The receptors were sampled from a male donor in good health. Some clones in this sample may be carry-over from other donors' samples.

The rearrangement links TRBV2 to TRBJ1-2, with 7 bases identical to TRBD1. The CDR3 extends over 14 amino acids. Trimming at V came to 7 bases and at J to 4 bases, leaving 9 bases not matched to a gene. Germline-derived CDR1 and CDR2 are SNHLY and FYNNEI. The CDR3 here is CASKGDRTLYGYTF. CDR3 nucleotide sequence: TGTGCCAGCAAGGGGGACAGAACACTCTATGGCTACACCTTC.

This clonotype was seen a handful of times. The chain links TRBV6-1 to TRBJ2-7, with a tentative D call TRBD1 (6 bases). With 5 bases removed from V and 0 bases from J, the gap between germline ends came to 14 bases. Looked up from germline, CDR1 is MNHNS and CDR2 is SASEGT. CDR3 size: 15 residues. Written as DNA, the CDR3 is TGTGCCAGCAGTCCTACAGGGAAGGGCTCCTACGAGCAGTACTTC. It yields the protein CASSPTGKGSYEQYF.

This clonotype was counted at least ten times. The chain is built from TRBV20-1 and TRBJ2-7, with a weak D call TRBD1 (6 bases). This CDR3 has 14 amino acids. With 6 bases removed from V and 0 bases from J, the gap between germline ends came to 15 bases. Germline CDR1 is DFQATT and CDR2 is SNEGSKA (reference sequence). The CDR3 bases are TGCAGTGCCTCCTTTGGGGGCAGCTCCTACGAGCAGTACTTC. This gives the protein CSASFGGSSYEQYF.

There are a few counts of this clonotype. This chain joins TRBV6-5 and TRBJ1-5; TRBD1 aligns across 7 bases. This CDR3 region has 13 residues. The germline gives CDR1 MNHEY, CDR2 SVGAGI. Trimming cost V 5 bases and J 7 bases; bases outside gene matches: 5. CDR3 coding DNA: TGTGCCAGCAGTCAAACAGGGGACCAGCCCCAGCATTTT. Translated, it gives CASSQTGDQPQHF.

This clonotype was detected only a few times. The genes are TRBV6-1 and TRBJ2-7; the D is unclear. Germline V gene data show CDR1 as MNHNS and CDR2 as SASEGT. Trimming left V 1 base short and J 5 bases short, with 12 bases between. CDR3 length equals 14 residues. The CDR3 loop is CASSEDGDSHEQYF. Here the CDR3 DNA reads TGTGCCAGCAGTGAAGATGGGGATAGCCACGAGCAGTACTTC.

This sequence joins TRBV5-4 and TRBJ1-2; TRBD1 aligns across 9 bases. The germline V gene encodes CDR1 SGHNT and CDR2 YYREEE (reference sequence). The CDR3 covers 15 residues. The trim removed 4 bases at V and 0 bases at J, leaving 4 bases unmatched. The DNA for the CDR3 is TGTGCCAGCAGCCGACAGGGGGAAGCTAACTATGGCTACACCTTC. Translation: CASSRQGEANYGYTF.

This clonotype was seen ten or more times. V gene TRBV7-8 combines with J gene TRBJ2-6, with 11 bases aligning to TRBD1. This CDR3 region has 17 residues. CDR1 SGHVS and CDR2 FQNEAQ come from the germline V gene. The junction had 9 bases not matched to a gene; V was cut back by 7 bases and J by 4 bases. This CDR3 reads CASTSGTGGRGANVLTF. The CDR3 DNA follows: TGTGCCAGCACCTCTGGGACAGGGGGGCGAGGGGCCAACGTCCTGACTTTC.

The J gene is TRBJ1-2, the V gene TRBV7-2; D is uncertain. The CDR3 totals 13 residues. V was shortened by 2 bases and J by 3 bases, with 7 bases between the two germline ends. The V gene's germline CDR1 is SGHTA and CDR2 FQGNSA. For the CDR3, the DNA is TGTGCCAGCAGCTTAACGGAGTACTATGGCTACACCTTC. It is translated as CASSLTEYYGYTF.

This clonotype showed up just a few times. The chain has TRBV10-3 and TRBJ2-5; TRBD1 is a possible D gene (6 bases). CDR3 length equals 14 residues. The germline V and J ends were trimmed by 6 bases and 1 base, with 12 bases remaining between them. The V gene's germline CDR1 is ENHRY and CDR2 SYGVKD. The CDR3 reads CAIRLDRSQETQYF. The CDR3 nucleotides read TGTGCCATCAGACTTGACAGGAGCCAAGAGACCCAGTACTTC.

This clonotype was counted at least ten times. This chain links TRBV2 with TRBJ2-6, with D possibly called TRBD1 or TRBD2 (7 bases each). Germline V gene data show CDR1 as SNHLY and CDR2 as FYNNEI. The CDR3 consists of 20 residues. The V and J ends lost 7 bases and 2 bases respectively, with 27 bases between them. In nucleotides, the CDR3 is TGTGCCAGCATCGAAAGGGGAGGGGCCAGGGGGAATACTGGGGCCAACGTCCTGACTTTC. Translation: CASIERGGARGNTGANVLTF.

This clonotype came up many times. J is TRBJ2-3 and V is TRBV21-1; TRBD2, as called in the table, went unchecked against the DNA. TRBV21-1 is assigned pseudogene status. The CDR3 sequence is 16 residues long. CDR3 bases: TGTGCCAGCAGCCCTGGCGGGAGATATGGCACAGATACGCAGTATTTT. Encoded protein: CASSPGGRYGTDTQYF.

The genes are TRBV5-6 and TRBJ1-1; possibly TRBD1 for D (5 bases). Germline CDR1 is SGHDT and CDR2 is YYEEEE. CDR3 length: 13 residues. The V and J ends lost 4 bases and 4 bases respectively, with 11 bases between them. CDR3 amino acids: CASSGGVGTEAFF. The DNA of the CDR3 is TGTGCCAGCAGCGGGGGAGTTGGCACTGAAGCTTTCTTT.

This clonotype has only a few counts. The J gene is TRBJ2-3, the V gene TRBV6-5; 8 nucleotides match TRBD2. From germline, CDR1 is MNHEY and CDR2 SVGAGI. The CDR3 length is 15 residues. After removal of 2 bases from V and 4 bases from J, the junction contained 5 bases not matched to a gene. The CDR3 loop is CASSYDGRGADTQYF. The CDR3 nucleotides read TGTGCCAGCAGTTACGACGGGAGGGGAGCAGATACGCAGTATTTT.

This clonotype was counted many times. This chain links TRBV2 with TRBJ1-5; 7 bases fit TRBD1. The V gene end was trimmed by 8 bases and the J gene end by 4 bases; junction bases not matched to a gene: 8. Germline V gene sequence: CDR1 SNHLY, CDR2 FYNNEI. This CDR3 spans 14 amino acids. CDR3 residues: CASSLTGTNQPQHF. CDR3 DNA sequence: TGTGCCAGCTCCCTGACAGGGACGAATCAGCCCCAGCATTTT.

The J gene is TRBJ2-2, the V gene TRBV7-9; 7 nucleotides match TRBD1. The CDR3 is 16 residues long. Looked up from germline, CDR1 is SEHNR and CDR2 is FQNEAQ (reference sequence). V dropped 5 bases and J dropped 4; count of bases not matched to a gene: 10. CDR3 nucleotides: TGTGCCAGCAGCCCCAGCCGAGGGGGCCCCACCGGGGAGCTGTTTTTT. This gives the protein CASSPSRGGPTGELFF.

This clonotype was detected ten times or more. This sequence joins TRBV20-1 and TRBJ2-3, with 14 positions matching TRBD2. J was trimmed by 3 bases and V by 5 bases; bases with no gene match: 7. Germline values: CDR1 DFQATT, CDR2 SNEGSKA (reference sequence). The length of the CDR3 is 16 residues. The CDR3 bases are TGCAGTGCTGGAGGACTAGCGGGGGGAGGGACAGATACGCAGTATTTT. This sequence encodes CSAGGLAGGGTDTQYF.

This clonotype was picked up a small number of times. The chain employs TRBV18 and TRBJ2-3, with D perhaps TRBD2 (6 bases). The germline gives CDR1 KGHSH, CDR2 LQKENI. This CDR3 has 16 amino acids. With 0 bases removed from V and 0 bases from J, the gap between germline ends came to 10 bases. The CDR3 region is CASSPPSGRSTDTQYF. The CDR3 DNA follows: TGTGCCAGCTCACCACCAAGCGGGCGCAGCACAGATACGCAGTATTTT. Variable domain in full (rest from reference TRBV18 and TRBJ2-3): NAGVMQNPRHLVRRRGQEARLRCSPMKGHSHVYWYRQLPEEGLKFMVYLQKENIIDESGMPKERFSAEFPKEGPSILRIQQVVRGDSAAYFCASSPPSGRSTDTQYFGPGTRLTVL.

V is TRBV5-4 and J is TRBJ2-7, with 10 positions matching TRBD1. The CDR3 covers 14 residues. Germline loops: CDR1 SGHNT, CDR2 YYREEE (reference sequence). V shed 4 bases and J 5 bases; nucleotides not matched to a gene: 6. The CDR3 reads CASSPGQGVHEQYF. CDR3 DNA: TGTGCCAGCAGCCCCGGACAGGGGGTTCACGAGCAGTACTTC.

V gene TRBV2 combines with J gene TRBJ1-5; tentatively, D is TRBD1 (5 bases). The germline V gene encodes CDR1 SNHLY and CDR2 FYNNEI. The CDR3 is made up of 15 amino acids. Trimming took off 6 bases at V and 2 bases at J, with 14 bases between the two ends. The CDR3 DNA follows: TGTGCCAGCAGCCGGACCTCGGGGGGCAATCAGCCCCAGCATTTT. It translates to CASSRTSGGNQPQHF.

This clonotype was seen at least ten times. This chain joins TRBV5-1 and TRBJ1-4, with a tentative D call TRBD1 (6 bases). Germline-derived CDR1 and CDR2 are SGHRS and YFSETQ. Trimming stripped 7 bases from V and 8 bases from J, with 15 bases between. CDR3 length equals 13 residues. CDR3 DNA: TGCGCCAGCTCGGGACAAACAGGGGAAAAACTGTTTTTT. It is translated as CASSGQTGEKLFF. Full variable domain (remainder filled in from reference TRBV5-1 and TRBJ1-4): KAGVTQTPRYLIKTRGQQVTLSCSPISGHRSVSWYQQTPGQGLQFLFEYFSETQRNKGNFPGRFSGRQFSNSRSEMNVSTLELGDSALYLCASSGQTGEKLFFGSGTQLSVL.

There are many counts of this clonotype. The CDR3 spells CSVETDRASYEQYF. The CDR3 nucleotides are TGCAGCGTCGAAACAGACAGGGCCTCCTACGAGCAGTACTTC. V and J are TRBV29-1 and TRBJ2-7; 7 bases agree with TRBD1. This CDR3 is 14 amino acids long. Germline lookup yields CDR1 SQVTM and CDR2 ANQGSEA. Germline trimming cut 6 bases from V and 0 bases from J; bases unmatched to any gene: 8.

V gene TRBV25-1 combines with J gene TRBJ2-3; TRBD2 agrees at 13 bases. Germline V lookup: CDR1 MGHDK, CDR2 SYGVNS. CDR3 length: 17 amino acids. Trimming removed 4 bases from V and 3 bases from J; junction bases left unmatched: 7. CDR3 in amino acids: CASSARTSGSLTDTQYF. DNA of the CDR3: TGTGCCAGCAGTGCCCGGACTAGCGGGAGCCTAACAGATACGCAGTATTTT.

This clonotype was counted a few times. The chain employs TRBV25-1 and TRBJ2-2; D unresolved. The V gene lost 2 bases and the J gene lost 5 bases, with 6 bases spanning the gap. Germline CDR1 is MGHDK and CDR2 is SYGVNS. The CDR3 loop spans 13 amino acids. The CDR3 spells CASSEGQTGELFF. The DNA of the CDR3 is TGTGCCAGCAGTGAAGGTCAGACCGGGGAGCTGTTTTTT.

CDR3 loop: CASSADGPPGANVLTF. CDR3 DNA: TGTGCCAGCAGCGCGGACGGACCCCCTGGGGCCAACGTCCTGACTTTC. The chain is built from TRBV7-2 and TRBJ2-6; D gene unclear. In germline, CDR1 is SGHTA, CDR2 FQGNSA. V was trimmed by 5 bases and J by 2 bases, leaving 13 bases between them. The CDR3 spans 16 residues.

A few counts support this clonotype. The V gene is TRBV7-6, the J gene TRBJ2-7; D not resolved. Germline-derived CDR1 and CDR2 are SGHVS and FNYEAQ. The CDR3 runs to 15 residues. V lost 1 base, J lost 2 bases, and 12 bases lay in between. In DNA, the CDR3 is TGTGCCAGCAGCTTAGTGGGCGACGGACCCTACGAGCAGTACTTC. This encodes CASSLVGDGPYEQYF.

Only a few counts were recorded for this clonotype. The chain couples TRBV7-2 to TRBJ2-1, with D possibly being TRBD1 (6 bases). The V end was cut by 3 bases, the J end by 5 bases, with 14 bases between. Germline V gives CDR1 SGHTA, CDR2 FQGNSA. The CDR3 has 15 amino acids. CDR3 in DNA: TGTGCCAGCAGCTTCTATCGCCCAGGGGACAATGAGCAGTTCTTC. As protein: CASSFYRPGDNEQFF.

A remark on this clonotype: A read error may produce the germline difference seen at one junction end. The chain carries TRBV6-1 and TRBJ1-2; D gene uncertain. The germline CDR1 and CDR2 sequences are MNHNS and SASEGT. This CDR3 has 14 residues. As DNA, the CDR3 is TGTGCCAGCAGTGAACAGAGACGGAACTATGGCTTCACCTTC. It codes for CASSEQRRNYGFTF.

This clonotype was seen just once. The CDR3 sequence: CASSFLGQAFF. The CDR3 nucleotides are TGTGCCAGCAGTTTTCTGGGCCAGGCTTTCTTT. The rearrangement joins TRBV27 to TRBJ1-1; D remains ambiguous. This CDR3 region has 11 residues. The V end was cut by 3 bases, the J end by 11 bases, with 10 bases between. Germline loops: CDR1 MNHEY, CDR2 SMNVEV (reference sequence).

The chain links TRBV27 to TRBJ1-1; 10 nucleotides match TRBD1. This CDR3 has 13 residues. From germline, CDR1 is MNHEY and CDR2 SMNVEV (reference sequence). Losses at the gene ends were 5 bases for V and 6 bases for J; bases not matched to a gene: 3. CDR3 coding DNA: TGTGCCAGCAGTCCCGGGACAGGGGCTGAAGCTTTCTTT. Translated: CASSPGTGAEAFF.

Only a few counts were recorded for this clonotype. Its ends do not fully match the called genes, so a read error is possible. This chain uses TRBV7-9 with TRBJ2-3; D is ambiguous. Per germline, CDR1 SEHNR and CDR2 FQNEAQ (reference sequence). There are 9 residues in the CDR3. The DNA for the CDR3 is TGTGCCAGCAGACCAAAACACCGTTTT. This codes for CASRPKHRF.

This clonotype was picked up many times. The CDR3, as DNA: TGTGCCGTGAGGGCAGGTCCTTACTTTTGGCCCTACGAGCAGTACTTC. Amino acids: CAVRAGPYFWPYEQYF. The chain is built from TRBV12-3 or TRBV12-4 and TRBJ2-7; D is possibly TRBD2 (5 bases). Trimming cost V 11 bases and J 2 bases, with 25 bases left between them. This CDR3 is 16 amino acids long.

At least ten counts were recorded for this clonotype. The CDR3 DNA reads as TGTGCCAGCAGTTACTCTGGGGGGATCGACGAGCAGTACTTC. It codes for CASSYSGGIDEQYF. V and J are TRBV6-6 and TRBJ2-7; possible D gene TRBD2, 6 bases. The germline V and J ends were trimmed by 0 bases and 5 bases, with 11 bases remaining between them. CDR3 length equals 14 residues. CDR1 is MNHNY, CDR2 SVGAGI, per germline (reference sequence).